The clone carrying this T cell receptor (beta chain) was recorded at least ten times. The authors made TCR cDNA by 5'RACE template switching, adding a universal primer site and UMIs. TCRdb used MiXCR to reprocess the 5' RACE reads, holding one entry per CDR3 protein. Among 300,000 to 450,000 distinct CDR3 sequences listed, 6.2% were seen once. CDR3 size: 15 residues. Trimming cost V 6 bases and J 5 bases; bases outside gene matches: 3. The entry originates in a study of T cells after yellow fever vaccination. The TCR originated in a young man who received the YFV17D yellow fever vaccine. This chain uses TRBV12-3 or TRBV12-4 with TRBJ2-2; the match to TRBD2 covers 13 bases. The sequences come from PBMCs, collected 5 days after the yellow fever booster vaccination. CDR3 sequence (DNA): TGTGCCAGCAGAGGACTAGCGGGGGCGACCGGGGAGCTGTTTTTT. Translated: CASRGLAGATGELFF.